This T cell receptor beta chain originates from a study of shared T cell receptors in the human thymus. This CDR3 has 15 amino acids. Germline V gene data show CDR1 as SGDLS and CDR2 as YYNGEE. The trim removed 2 bases at V and 5 bases at J, leaving 3 bases unmatched. Clones were read by immunoSEQ multiplex PCR, and TCRdb kept only the in-frame ones, dropping some. The sample lists hundreds of thousands of clones; 78% were seen once. Another study also made use of these data, one on human thymus T cells.

J is TRBJ1-5 and V is TRBV9; 11 nucleotides align to TRBD1. This TCR came from a boy younger than two with a congenital heart defect. The sample taken for sequencing was thymocytes. The chain's CDR3 is CASSVGQGGHQPQHF. The CDR3 coding sequence is TGTGCCAGCAGCGTGGGACAGGGGGGGCATCAGCCCCAGCATTTT. Combining the CDR3 with reference TRBV9 and TRBJ1-5 gives the whole variable domain DSGVTQTPKHLITATGQRVTLRCSPRSGDLSVYWYQQSLDQGLQFLIQYYNGEERAKGNILERFSAQQFPDLHSELNLSSLELGDSALYFCASSVGQGGHQPQHFGDGTRLSIL.